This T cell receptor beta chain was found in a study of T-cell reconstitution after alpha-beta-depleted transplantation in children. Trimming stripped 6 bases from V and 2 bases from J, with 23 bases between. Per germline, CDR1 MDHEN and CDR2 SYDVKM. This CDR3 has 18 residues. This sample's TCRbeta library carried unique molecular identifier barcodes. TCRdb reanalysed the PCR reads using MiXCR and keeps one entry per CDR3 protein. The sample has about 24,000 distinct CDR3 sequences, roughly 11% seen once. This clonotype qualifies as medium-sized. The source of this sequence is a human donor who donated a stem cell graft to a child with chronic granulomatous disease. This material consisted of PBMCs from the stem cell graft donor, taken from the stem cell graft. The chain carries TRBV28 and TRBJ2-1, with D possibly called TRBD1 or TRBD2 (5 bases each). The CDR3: CASRYSQAEVGAYNEQFF. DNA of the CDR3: TGTGCCAGCAGATATTCACAGGCTGAAGTGGGGGCCTACAATGAGCAGTTCTTC.